This TCR beta chain was found in a study of early T cells in non-severe SARS-CoV-2 infection. Looking at the study overall: The sequenced material was bulk RNA from unsorted whole blood, and its chains were unpaired.

Trimming shortened V by 3 bases and J by 1 base, and 0 bases separated the two germline ends. Germline V gives CDR1 LGHNA, CDR2 YSLEER. The CDR3 extends over 11 amino acids. Individual cDNA molecules received unique molecular identifiers. TCRdb re-called the 5' RACE reads with MiXCR, one entry per CDR3 protein. This sample has approximately 67,000 distinct CDR3 sequences, with around 9% found just once. This clonotype turned up a few times. The sequenced material came from whole blood. This TCR derives from an adult who was a healthcare worker with PCR-confirmed SARS-CoV-2 infection or an uninfected control (not recorded which). The chain links TRBV4-3 to TRBJ1-1; D remains ambiguous. CDR3 in amino acids: CASSQNTEAFF. CDR3 DNA: TGCGCCAGCAGCCAGAACACTGAAGCTTTCTTT.